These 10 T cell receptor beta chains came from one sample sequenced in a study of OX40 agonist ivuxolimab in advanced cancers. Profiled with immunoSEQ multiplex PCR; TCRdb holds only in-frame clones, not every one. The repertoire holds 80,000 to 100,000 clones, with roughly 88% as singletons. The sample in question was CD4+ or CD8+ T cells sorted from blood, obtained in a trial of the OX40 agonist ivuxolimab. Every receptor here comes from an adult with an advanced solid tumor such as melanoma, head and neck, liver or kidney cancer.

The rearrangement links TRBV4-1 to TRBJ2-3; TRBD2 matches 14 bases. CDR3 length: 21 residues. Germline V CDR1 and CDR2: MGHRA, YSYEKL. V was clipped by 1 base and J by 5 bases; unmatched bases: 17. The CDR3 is CASSQGPGRLAGGPRVDTQYF. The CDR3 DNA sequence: TGCGCCAGCAGCCAAGGCCCGGGTCGACTAGCGGGAGGGCCGCGGGTAGATACGCAGTATTTT.

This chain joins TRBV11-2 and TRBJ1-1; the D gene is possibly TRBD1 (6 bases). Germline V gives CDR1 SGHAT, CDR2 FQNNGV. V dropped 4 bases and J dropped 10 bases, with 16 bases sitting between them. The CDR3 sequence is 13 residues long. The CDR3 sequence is CASSSQTGLGAFF. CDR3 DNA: TGTGCCAGCAGCTCCCAGACAGGTCTGGGAGCTTTCTTT.

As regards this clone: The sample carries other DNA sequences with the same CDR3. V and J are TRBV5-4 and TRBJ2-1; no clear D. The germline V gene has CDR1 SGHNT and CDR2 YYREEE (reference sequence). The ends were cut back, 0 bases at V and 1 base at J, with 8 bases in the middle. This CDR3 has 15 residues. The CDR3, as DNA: TGTGCCAGCAGCTTGGTGGGTCCTTCCTACAATGAGCAGTTCTTC. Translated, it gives CASSLVGPSYNEQFF.

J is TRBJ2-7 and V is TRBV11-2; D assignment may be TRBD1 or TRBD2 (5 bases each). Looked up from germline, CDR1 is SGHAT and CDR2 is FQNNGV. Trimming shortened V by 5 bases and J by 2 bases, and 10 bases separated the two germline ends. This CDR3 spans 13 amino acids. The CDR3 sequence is CASSLRETYEQYF. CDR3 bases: TGTGCCAGCAGCCTCAGGGAGACCTACGAGCAGTACTTC.

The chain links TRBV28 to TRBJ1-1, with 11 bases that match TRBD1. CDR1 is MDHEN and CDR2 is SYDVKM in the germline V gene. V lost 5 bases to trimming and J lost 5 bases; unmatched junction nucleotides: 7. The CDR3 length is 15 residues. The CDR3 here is CASSEMGQGGTEAFF. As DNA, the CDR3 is TGTGCCAGCAGTGAGATGGGACAGGGGGGGACTGAAGCTTTCTTT. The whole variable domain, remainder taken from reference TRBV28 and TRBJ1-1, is DVKVTQSSRYLVKRTGEKVFLECVQDMDHENMFWYRQDPGLGLRLIYFSYDVKMKEKGDIPEGYSVSREKKERFSLILESASTNQTSMYLCASSEMGQGGTEAFFGQGTRLTVV.

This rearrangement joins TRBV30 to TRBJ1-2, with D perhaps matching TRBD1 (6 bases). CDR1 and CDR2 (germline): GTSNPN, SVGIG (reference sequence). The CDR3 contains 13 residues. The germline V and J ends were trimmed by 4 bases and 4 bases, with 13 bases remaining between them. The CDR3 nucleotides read TGTGCCTGGAATACAGGGTGGGCCTATGGCTACACCTTC. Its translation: CAWNTGWAYGYTF.

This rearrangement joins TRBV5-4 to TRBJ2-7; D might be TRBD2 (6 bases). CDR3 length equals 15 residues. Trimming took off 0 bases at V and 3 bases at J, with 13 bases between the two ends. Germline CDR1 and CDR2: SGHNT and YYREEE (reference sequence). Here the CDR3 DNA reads TGTGCCAGCAGCTTGGCAGGGCGGGGACTCTACGAGCAGTACTTC. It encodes CASSLAGRGLYEQYF.

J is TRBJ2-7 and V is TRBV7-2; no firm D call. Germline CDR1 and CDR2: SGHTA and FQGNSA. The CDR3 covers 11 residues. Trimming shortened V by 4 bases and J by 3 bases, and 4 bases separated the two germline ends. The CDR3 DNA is TGTGCCAGCAGCTCCGTCTACGAGCAGTACTTC. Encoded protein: CASSSVYEQYF.

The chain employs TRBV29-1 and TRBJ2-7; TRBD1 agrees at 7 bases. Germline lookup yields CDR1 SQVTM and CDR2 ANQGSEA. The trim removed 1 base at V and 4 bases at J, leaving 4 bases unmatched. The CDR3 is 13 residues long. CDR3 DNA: TGCAGCGTTGAAGGACAGGGTATGTACGAGCAGTACTTC. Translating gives CSVEGQGMYEQYF.

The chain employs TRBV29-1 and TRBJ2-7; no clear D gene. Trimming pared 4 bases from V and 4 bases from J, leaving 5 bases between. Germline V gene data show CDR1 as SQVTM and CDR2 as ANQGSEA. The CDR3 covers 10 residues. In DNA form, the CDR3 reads TGCAGCGTTGTTCTGTACGAGCAGTACTTC. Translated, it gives CSVVLYEQYF.